What follows are 30 T cell receptor beta chains derived from one specimen sequenced in a study of blood T cell repertoires in COVID-19. The protocol was immunoSEQ multiplex PCR, while the TCRdb copy is restricted to in-frame clones and leaves out a portion. Of tens of thousands of clones listed, approximately 85% are singletons. Sequenced material: peripheral blood. Every receptor here comes from a human donor in a cohort sampled during active COVID-19.

The chain combines TRBV7-7 with TRBJ2-7, with D possibly being TRBD1 (6 bases). The V gene's germline CDR1 is SSHAT and CDR2 FNYEAQ (reference sequence). V lost 5 bases to trimming and J lost 3 bases, with 17 bases between them. This CDR3 contains 15 residues. This chain's CDR3 is CASSGRPGHHYEQYF. Written as DNA, the CDR3 is TGTGCCAGCAGCGGTAGACCGGGACACCACTACGAGCAGTACTTC.

The chain joins TRBV6-2 or TRBV6-3 to TRBJ2-5, with D maybe TRBD2 (5 bases). The CDR3 has 16 residues. V shed 4 bases and J shed 2 bases, with 17 bases lying between them. The germline gives CDR1 MNHEY, CDR2 SVGEGT. For the CDR3, the DNA is TGTGCCAGCAGTTCCCCCCACCGGGAACCTCAAGAGACCCAGTACTTC. It yields the protein CASSSPHREPQETQYF.

A word on this clone: Other DNA sequences in this specimen translate into the identical CDR3. V usage is TRBV12-3 or TRBV12-4 and J usage is TRBJ2-1; perhaps TRBD2 as D (6 bases). V lost 1 base and J lost 8, with 6 bases in between. This CDR3 region has 12 residues. The CDR3 DNA sequence: TGTGCCAGCAGTTTAGGGGGGGATGAGCAGTTCTTC. This gives the protein CASSLGGDEQFF.

The CDR3 here is CASSPSVALAEYNEQFF. CDR3 DNA sequence: TGTGCCAGCAGCCCCTCTGTTGCACTAGCGGAGTACAATGAGCAGTTCTTC. The chain couples TRBV3-1 (or the pseudogene TRBV3-2) to TRBJ2-1; TRBD2 matches 8 bases. Per germline, CDR1 LGHDT and CDR2 YNNKEL (reference sequence). This CDR3 spans 17 amino acids. V lost 4 bases and J lost 4; bases outside the gene matches: 12.

This chain uses TRBV6-2 or TRBV6-3 with TRBJ2-3, with D perhaps matching TRBD2 (6 bases). The ends were cut back, 4 bases at V and 2 bases at J, with 16 bases in the middle. Per the germline V gene, CDR1 is MNHEY and CDR2 is SVGEGT. This CDR3 is 16 amino acids long. In DNA, the CDR3 is TGTGCCAGCAGTTTTTACGGGGGAGACCCCACAGATACGCAGTATTTT. Translating gives CASSFYGGDPTDTQYF.

The J gene is TRBJ2-7, the V gene TRBV7-2; D is unclear. Per germline, CDR1 SGHTA and CDR2 FQGNSA. CDR3 length equals 14 residues. Trimming took 1 base from V and 0 from J, leaving 7 bases between them. The CDR3 loop is CASSLGWSSYEQYF. The CDR3 DNA reads TGTGCCAGCAGCTTAGGTTGGAGCTCCTACGAGCAGTACTTC.

The chain has TRBV7-9 and TRBJ1-2; the D is unclear. Germline CDR1 reads SEHNR; CDR2 reads FQNEAQ (reference sequence). The germline V and J ends were trimmed by 5 bases and 6 bases, with 13 bases remaining between them. This CDR3 has 13 amino acids. CDR3: CASSLEGPNGYTF. CDR3 DNA sequence: TGTGCCAGCAGCCTGGAGGGTCCAAATGGCTACACCTTC.

J is TRBJ1-1 and V is TRBV6-2 or TRBV6-3, with unresolved D. Germline loops: CDR1 MNHEY, CDR2 SVGEGT. Deletions cut 6 bases from V and 7 bases from J, with 18 bases between. The CDR3 covers 14 residues. The CDR3 DNA follows: TGTGCCAGCAGCTCCCATCAACGGCAGGTTGAAGCTTTCTTT. Amino acid sequence: CASSSHQRQVEAFF.

The chain employs TRBV15 and TRBJ2-1; TRBD2 is a possible D gene (6 bases). CDR1 is LNHNV and CDR2 is YYDKDF in the germline V gene (reference sequence). The CDR3 has 14 amino acids. V lost 2 bases and J lost 4, with 9 bases in between. The DNA of the CDR3 is TGTGCCACCAGCAGATCCGGGACTTACAATGAGCAGTTCTTC. Its protein is CATSRSGTYNEQFF.

The rearrangement links TRBV5-4 to TRBJ1-3; D gene ambiguous. Trimming removed 2 bases at V and 2 bases at J, with 8 bases between. CDR1 and CDR2 from the germline V gene are SGHNT and YYREEE (reference sequence). CDR3 length: 14 residues. The CDR3 spells CASSLPGTGNTIYF. In nucleotides, the CDR3 is TGTGCCAGCAGCTTACCCGGGACTGGAAACACCATATATTTT.

This chain connects TRBV24-1 to TRBJ2-3; TRBD1 agrees at 8 bases. There are 15 residues in the CDR3. The trim removed 4 bases at V and 4 bases at J, leaving 6 bases unmatched. Germline CDR1 and CDR2: KGHDR and SFDVKD. CDR3 coding DNA: TGTGCCACCAGTGAACGCGGACAGGGCCCAGATACGCAGTATTTT. It is translated as CATSERGQGPDTQYF.

The genes are TRBV15 and TRBJ1-5; 11 bases line up with TRBD1. From germline, CDR1 is LNHNV and CDR2 YYDKDF (reference sequence). The CDR3 contains 15 residues. With V trimmed by 1 base and J by 6 bases, 2 bases remained unmatched. The CDR3 DNA reads TGTGCCACCAGCAGAGGAGGGACAGGGGGTCAGCCCCAGCATTTT. Protein: CATSRGGTGGQPQHF.

The V gene is TRBV7-2, the J gene TRBJ2-7; 9 positions match TRBD2. Germline-derived CDR1 and CDR2 are SGHTA and FQGNSA. This CDR3 has 15 amino acids. With 1 base clipped from V and 4 bases from J, the junction kept 5 bases outside the gene matches. DNA of the CDR3: TGTGCCAGCAGCTTAGTTGGTAGCGGGGGTTACGAGCAGTACTTC. It encodes CASSLVGSGGYEQYF.

The chain employs TRBV19 and TRBJ2-5, with D perhaps TRBD1 (7 bases). The CDR3 is 14 amino acids. V was shortened by 7 bases and J by 2 bases, with 14 bases between the two germline ends. CDR1 is LNHDA and CDR2 is SQIVND in the germline V gene (reference sequence). Written as DNA, the CDR3 is TGTGCCAGTAACCGCGGGACAGTTCAAGAGACCCAGTACTTC. Protein product: CASNRGTVQETQYF.

This clone was observed a few times. This chain links TRBV28 with TRBJ2-3, with 11 nucleotides matching TRBD2. Germline CDR1 is MDHEN and CDR2 is SYDVKM. The J segment lost 2 bases and the V segment lost 5 bases, leaving 6 bases of the junction unmatched. This CDR3 contains 16 residues. Here the CDR3 reads CASSPELAGDTDTQYF. CDR3 coding DNA: TGTGCCAGCAGTCCCGAACTAGCGGGGGACACAGATACGCAGTATTTT.

The chain joins TRBV10-2 to TRBJ2-2, with D tentatively TRBD1 (6 bases). The CDR3 sequence is 16 residues long. CDR1 is WSHSY and CDR2 is SAAADI in the germline V gene. V lost 6 bases and J lost 7, with 21 bases in between. CDR3 DNA: TGCGCCAGCAGACCAACCGGGACACCCTACGGCGGGGAGCTGTTTTTT. It is translated as CASRPTGTPYGGELFF.

J is TRBJ1-4 and V is TRBV7-9; a possible D gene is TRBD1 (5 bases). V lost 3 bases and J lost 16, with 15 bases in between. The CDR3 is made up of 12 amino acids. Germline V gives CDR1 SEHNR, CDR2 FQNEAQ (reference sequence). The CDR3 sequence is CASSLGGSVQFF. DNA for the CDR3: TGTGCCAGCAGCTTGGGGGGGTCTGTCCAGTTTTTT.

The V gene is TRBV3-1 (or the pseudogene TRBV3-2), the J gene TRBJ2-3, with 13 bases that match TRBD2. Germline CDR1 LGHDT, CDR2 YNNKEL (reference sequence). V was pared by 8 bases and J by 5 bases, with 10 bases of the junction left unmatched. The CDR3 has 16 amino acids. CDR3 nucleotides: TGTGCCAGCGGGAGACTAGCGGGGGGTTTGGGAGATACGCAGTATTTT. Amino acid sequence: CASGRLAGGLGDTQYF.

This clone was detected a few times. The rearrangement links TRBV5-1 to TRBJ1-1; the D gene is possibly TRBD1 (5 bases). The CDR3 extends over 12 amino acids. Per germline, CDR1 SGHRS and CDR2 YFSETQ. The V end lost 0 bases, the J end lost 7 bases, and 7 bases lay between the germline ends. CDR3 region: CASSLGDSEAFF. CDR3 nucleotides: TGCGCCAGCAGCTTGGGTGACAGTGAAGCTTTCTTT.

The rearrangement joins TRBV6-4 to TRBJ2-3; TRBD1 aligns across 8 bases. V was clipped by 2 bases and J by 4 bases; unmatched bases: 2. Germline loops: CDR1 MRHNA, CDR2 SNTAGT. The length of the CDR3 is 14 residues. The CDR3 sequence: CASSDTQGADTQYF. CDR3 bases: TGTGCCAGCAGTGACACACAGGGGGCAGATACGCAGTATTTT.

The V call is TRBV2, the J call TRBJ2-7; the match to TRBD2 covers 7 bases. Germline lookup yields CDR1 SNHLY and CDR2 FYNNEI. The V gene end was trimmed by 5 bases and the J gene end by 0 bases; junction bases not matched to a gene: 4. There are 14 residues in the CDR3. The CDR3 DNA sequence: TGTGCCAGCAGTACCGGGACTACCTCCTACGAGCAGTACTTC. Its protein is CASSTGTTSYEQYF.

The chain couples TRBV7-2 to TRBJ2-3, with TRBD2 matching over 7 bases. This CDR3 contains 15 residues. Germline assignment: CDR1 SGHTA and CDR2 FQGNSA. V was clipped by 8 bases and J by 1 base; unmatched bases: 9. This CDR3 reads CASGPMAGGTDTQYF. Written as DNA, the CDR3 is TGTGCCAGCGGACCCATGGCGGGGGGCACAGATACGCAGTATTTT.

The chain has TRBV6-5 and TRBJ1-3; D gene ambiguous. V was shortened by 7 bases and J by 4 bases, with 8 bases between the two germline ends. The CDR3 is 12 amino acids. CDR1 is MNHEY, CDR2 SVGAGI, per germline. CDR3 sequence: CASTPEGNTIYF. CDR3 DNA: TGTGCCAGCACCCCCGAGGGAAACACCATATATTTT.

The chain employs TRBV27 and TRBJ1-4; TRBD1 matches 7 bases. V gave up 4 bases and J gave up 2 bases; unmatched junction bases: 1. CDR1 and CDR2 (germline): MNHEY, SMNVEV (reference sequence). The length of the CDR3 is 14 residues. CDR3 residues: CASSSGQTNEKLFF. The CDR3 bases are TGTGCCAGCAGTTCGGGACAGACTAATGAAAAACTGTTTTTT.

This chain connects TRBV6-5 to TRBJ1-1; 8 nucleotides align to TRBD1. Unmatched junction bases numbered 4, after V lost 5 bases and J lost 2 bases. This CDR3 region has 14 residues. Germline CDR1 MNHEY, CDR2 SVGAGI. The CDR3 DNA follows: TGTGCCAGCAGTCTAGACAGGGGAAACACTGAAGCTTTCTTT. Translation gives CASSLDRGNTEAFF.

The J gene is TRBJ1-2, the V gene TRBV9; 9 nucleotides line up with TRBD1. This CDR3 contains 15 residues. The ends lost 4 bases at V and 2 bases at J; junction bases unmatched: 6. The germline V gene has CDR1 SGDLS and CDR2 YYNGEE. The CDR3 region is CASSPDRGGNYGYTF. CDR3 DNA: TGTGCCAGCAGCCCCGACAGGGGGGGAAACTATGGCTACACCTTC.

The chain employs TRBV3-1 (or the pseudogene TRBV3-2) and TRBJ1-1; 9 bases map to TRBD1. The CDR3 length is 15 residues. V lost 4 bases and J lost 1; bases outside the gene matches: 4. Per the germline V gene, CDR1 is LGHDT and CDR2 is YNNKEL (reference sequence). The CDR3 DNA reads TGTGCCAGCAGCCCAAGGGGACAGGGGAACACTGAAGCTTTCTTT. This gives the protein CASSPRGQGNTEAFF.

The chain links TRBV5-1 to TRBJ2-2; 7 nucleotides match TRBD2. J gave up 5 bases and V 6 bases, and 10 bases lay outside the gene matches. In germline, CDR1 is SGHRS, CDR2 YFSETQ. The CDR3 extends over 15 amino acids. The CDR3 DNA is TGCGCCAGCAACACGGGCGGGAGCGGGACCGGGGAGCTGTTTTTT. This encodes CASNTGGSGTGELFF.

This sequence joins TRBV11-2 and TRBJ1-2; the D gene is possibly TRBD1 (5 bases). Germline V gene data show CDR1 as SGHAT and CDR2 as FQNNGV. The V and J ends lost 5 bases and 8 bases respectively, with 15 bases between them. The CDR3 consists of 13 residues. As DNA, the CDR3 is TGTGCCAGCAGCCCCCAGGGTGGTGGAGGCTACACCTTC. Protein sequence: CASSPQGGGGYTF.

This clone was picked up a small number of times. This chain uses TRBV30 with TRBJ1-1, with a tentative D call TRBD1 (5 bases). The germline V gene encodes CDR1 GTSNPN and CDR2 SVGIG (reference sequence). The CDR3 is 12 residues long. V was pared by 4 bases and J by 6 bases, with 12 bases between. CDR3 DNA: TGTGCCTGGAAGGGCAGGGAATCTGAAGCTTTCTTT. Amino acid sequence: CAWKGRESEAFF. Together with reference TRBV30 and TRBJ1-1, the CDR3 gives the full variable domain: SQTIHQWPATLVQPVGSPLSLECTVEGTSNPNLYWYRQAAGRGLQLLFYSVGIGQISSEVPQNLSASRPQDRQFILSSKKLLLSDSGFYLCAWKGRESEAFFGQGTRLTVV.